This record looks at one T cell receptor (beta chain) sequence and its context. Its specificity is unknown. Profiling relied on immunoSEQ multiplex PCR, and the TCRdb table lists in-frame clones only, not all of them. The sample has 85,000 to 100,000 clones, approximately 90% seen once; the top ten hold about 20%. This entry comes from a study of T cell responses to AZD1222 COVID-19 vaccine. The study's findings and limits: Females made up more of the donors, who were largely white British, and clonal diversity may have come out too low.

Sample: peripheral blood, taken on day 0 of AZD1222 vaccination. The source of this sequence is an adult in good health.

DNA for the CDR3: TGTGCCAGTAGGCCGGGACAGGCGTACAATGAGCAGTTCTTC. Translating gives CASRPGQAYNEQFF. This chain connects TRBV19 to TRBJ2-1; 8 positions match TRBD1. This CDR3 has 14 amino acids. V lost 6 bases and J lost 4; bases outside the gene matches: 5. Germline V CDR1 and CDR2: LNHDA, SQIVND (reference sequence).